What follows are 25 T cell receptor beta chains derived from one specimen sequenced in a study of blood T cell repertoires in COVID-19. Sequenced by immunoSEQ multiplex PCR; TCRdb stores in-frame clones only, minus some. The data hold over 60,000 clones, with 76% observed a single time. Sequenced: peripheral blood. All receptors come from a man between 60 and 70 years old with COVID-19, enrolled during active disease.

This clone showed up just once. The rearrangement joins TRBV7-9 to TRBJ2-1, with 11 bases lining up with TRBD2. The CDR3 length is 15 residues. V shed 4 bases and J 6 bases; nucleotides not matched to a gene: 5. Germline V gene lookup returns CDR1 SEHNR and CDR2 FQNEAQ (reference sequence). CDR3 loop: CASSYGTSGPNEQFF. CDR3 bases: TGTGCCAGCAGCTATGGGACTAGCGGACCCAATGAGCAGTTCTTC.

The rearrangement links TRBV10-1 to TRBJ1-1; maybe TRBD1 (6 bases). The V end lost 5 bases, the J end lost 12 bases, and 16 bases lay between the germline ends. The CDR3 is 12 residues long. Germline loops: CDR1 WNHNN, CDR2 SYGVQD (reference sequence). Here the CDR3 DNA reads TGCGCCAGCAGTCTTCAGGGGTTTGGCCCTTTCTTT. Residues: CASSLQGFGPFF.

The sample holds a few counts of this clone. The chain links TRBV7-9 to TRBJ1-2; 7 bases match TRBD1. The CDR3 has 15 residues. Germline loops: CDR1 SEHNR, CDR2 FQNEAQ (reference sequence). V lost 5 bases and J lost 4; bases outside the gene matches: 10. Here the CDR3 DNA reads TGTGCCAGCAGCCGGGTGGAGGGGGCCTTCTATGGCTACACCTTC. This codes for CASSRVEGAFYGYTF.

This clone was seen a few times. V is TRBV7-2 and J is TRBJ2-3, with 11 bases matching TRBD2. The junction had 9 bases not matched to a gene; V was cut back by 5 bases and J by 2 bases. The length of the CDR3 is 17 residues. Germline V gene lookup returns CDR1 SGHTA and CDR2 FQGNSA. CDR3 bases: TGTGCCAGCAGCATCCTAGCGGGAGGTGTGAACACAGATACGCAGTATTTT. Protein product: CASSILAGGVNTDTQYF. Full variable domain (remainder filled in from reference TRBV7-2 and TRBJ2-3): GAGVSQSPSNKVTEKGKDVELRCDPISGHTALYWYRQSLGQGLEFLIYFQGNSAPDKSGLPSDRFSAERTGGSVSTLTIQRTQQEDSAVYLCASSILAGGVNTDTQYFGPGTRLTVL.

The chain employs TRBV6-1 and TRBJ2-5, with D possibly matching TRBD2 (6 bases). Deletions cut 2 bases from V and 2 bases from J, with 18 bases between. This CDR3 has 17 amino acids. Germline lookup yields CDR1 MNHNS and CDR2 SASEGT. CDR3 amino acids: CASSEFAGTDSQETQYF. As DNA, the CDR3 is TGTGCCAGCAGTGAATTTGCGGGGACTGACTCTCAAGAGACCCAGTACTTC.

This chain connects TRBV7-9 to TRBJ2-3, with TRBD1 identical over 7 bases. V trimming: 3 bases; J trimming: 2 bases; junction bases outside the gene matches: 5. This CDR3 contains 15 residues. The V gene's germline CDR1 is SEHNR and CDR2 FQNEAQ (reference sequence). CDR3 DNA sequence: TGTGCCAGCAGCTTCCGAGGGGGCTTCACAGATACGCAGTATTTT. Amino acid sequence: CASSFRGGFTDTQYF.

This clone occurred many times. The CDR3 spells CASSQARAENGYTF. The CDR3, as DNA: TGTGCCAGCAGCCAGGCCAGGGCGGAGAATGGCTACACCTTC. The V gene is TRBV5-5, the J gene TRBJ1-2; possibly TRBD1 for D (5 bases). This CDR3 contains 14 residues. The germline V gene encodes CDR1 SGHKS and CDR2 YYEKEE (reference sequence). Between the trimmed V and J ends, which lost 4 bases and 6 bases, there was a span of 16 bases.

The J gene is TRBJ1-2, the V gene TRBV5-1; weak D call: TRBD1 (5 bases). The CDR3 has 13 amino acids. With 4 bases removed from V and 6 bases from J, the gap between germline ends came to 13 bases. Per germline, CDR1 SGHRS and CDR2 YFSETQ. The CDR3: CASSLDLQDGYTF. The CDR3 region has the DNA TGCGCCAGCAGCCTGGACTTACAGGATGGCTACACCTTC. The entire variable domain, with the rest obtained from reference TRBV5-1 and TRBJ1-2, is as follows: KAGVTQTPRYLIKTRGQQVTLSCSPISGHRSVSWYQQTPGQGLQFLFEYFSETQRNKGNFPGRFSGRQFSNSRSEMNVSTLELGDSALYLCASSLDLQDGYTFGSGTRLTVV.

The CDR3 DNA reads as TGTGCCAGCAGTCGGGACAGGGTGGACTATGGCTACACCTTC. Protein sequence: CASSRDRVDYGYTF. V and J are TRBV6-5 and TRBJ1-2; 9 bases fit TRBD1. V was pared by 5 bases and J by 3 bases, with 4 bases of the junction left unmatched. CDR3 length: 14 residues. In germline, CDR1 is MNHEY, CDR2 SVGAGI.

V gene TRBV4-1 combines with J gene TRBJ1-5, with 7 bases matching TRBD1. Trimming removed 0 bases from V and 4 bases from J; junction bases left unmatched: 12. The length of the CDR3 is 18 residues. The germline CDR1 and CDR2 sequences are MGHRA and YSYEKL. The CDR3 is CASSQERQGANPNQPQHF. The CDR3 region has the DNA TGCGCCAGCAGCCAAGAACGACAGGGAGCAAACCCAAATCAGCCCCAGCATTTT.

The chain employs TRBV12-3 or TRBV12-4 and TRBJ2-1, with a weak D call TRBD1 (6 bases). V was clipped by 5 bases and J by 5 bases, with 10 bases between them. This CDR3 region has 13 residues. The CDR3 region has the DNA TGTGCCAGCAGTAACTCAGGGGACAATGAGCAGTTCTTC. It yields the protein CASSNSGDNEQFF.

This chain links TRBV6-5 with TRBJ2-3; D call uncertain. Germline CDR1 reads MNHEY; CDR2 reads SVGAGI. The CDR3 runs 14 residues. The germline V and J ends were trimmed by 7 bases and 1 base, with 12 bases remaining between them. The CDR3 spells CASKMHPGTDTQYF. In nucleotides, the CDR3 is TGTGCCAGCAAGATGCACCCGGGCACAGATACGCAGTATTTT.

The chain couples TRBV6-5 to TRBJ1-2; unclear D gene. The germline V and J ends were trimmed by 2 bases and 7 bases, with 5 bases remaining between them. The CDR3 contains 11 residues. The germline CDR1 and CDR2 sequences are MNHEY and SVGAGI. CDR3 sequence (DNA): TGTGCCAGCAGTTACCCCGGTGGCTACACCTTC. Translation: CASSYPGGYTF.

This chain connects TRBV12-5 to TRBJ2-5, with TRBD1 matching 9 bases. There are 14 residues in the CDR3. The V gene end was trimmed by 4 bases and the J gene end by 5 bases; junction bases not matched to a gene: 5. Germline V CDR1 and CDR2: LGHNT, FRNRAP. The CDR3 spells CASGSGQGWETQYF. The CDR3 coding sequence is TGTGCTAGTGGTTCGGGACAGGGTTGGGAGACCCAGTACTTC.

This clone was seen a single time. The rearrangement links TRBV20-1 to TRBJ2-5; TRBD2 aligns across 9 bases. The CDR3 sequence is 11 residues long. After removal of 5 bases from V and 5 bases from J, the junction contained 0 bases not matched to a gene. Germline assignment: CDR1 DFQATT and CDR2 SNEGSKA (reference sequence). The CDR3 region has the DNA TGCAGTGCTCTAGCGGGGGAGACCCAGTACTTC. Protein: CSALAGETQYF.

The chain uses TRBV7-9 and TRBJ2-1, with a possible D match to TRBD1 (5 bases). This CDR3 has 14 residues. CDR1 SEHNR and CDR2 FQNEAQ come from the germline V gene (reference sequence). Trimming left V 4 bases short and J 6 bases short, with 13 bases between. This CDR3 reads CASSSLGLLNEQFF. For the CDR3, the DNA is TGTGCCAGCAGCTCCTTGGGGCTTCTCAATGAGCAGTTCTTC.

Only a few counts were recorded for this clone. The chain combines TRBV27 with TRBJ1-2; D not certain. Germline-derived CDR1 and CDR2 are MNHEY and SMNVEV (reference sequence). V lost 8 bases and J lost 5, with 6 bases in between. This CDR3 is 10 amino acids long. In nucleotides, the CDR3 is TGTGCCAGCGCGGGGTATGGCTACACCTTC. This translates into CASAGYGYTF.

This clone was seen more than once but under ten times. The CDR3 region has the DNA TGTGCCAGCAGTCGCTCAGGGGGAAGCACAGATACGCAGTATTTT. Its translation: CASSRSGGSTDTQYF. The chain uses TRBV28 and TRBJ2-3, with 7 bases aligning to TRBD1. The length of the CDR3 is 15 residues. Germline V gives CDR1 MDHEN, CDR2 SYDVKM. Losses at the gene ends were 5 bases for V and 0 bases for J; bases not matched to a gene: 5.

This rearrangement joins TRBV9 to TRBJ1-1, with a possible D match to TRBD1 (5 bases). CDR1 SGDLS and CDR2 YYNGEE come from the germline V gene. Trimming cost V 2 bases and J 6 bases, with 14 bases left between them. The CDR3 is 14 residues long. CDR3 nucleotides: TGTGCCAGCAGCGTTGATCTCCAGGGCTCTGAAGCTTTCTTT. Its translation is CASSVDLQGSEAFF.

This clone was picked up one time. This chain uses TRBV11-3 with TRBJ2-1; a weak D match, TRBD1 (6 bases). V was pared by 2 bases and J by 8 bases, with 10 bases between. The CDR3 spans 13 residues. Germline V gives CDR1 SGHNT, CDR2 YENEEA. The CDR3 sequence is CASSLRGGDEQFF. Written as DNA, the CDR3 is TGTGCCAGCAGCTTAAGAGGGGGTGATGAGCAGTTCTTC.

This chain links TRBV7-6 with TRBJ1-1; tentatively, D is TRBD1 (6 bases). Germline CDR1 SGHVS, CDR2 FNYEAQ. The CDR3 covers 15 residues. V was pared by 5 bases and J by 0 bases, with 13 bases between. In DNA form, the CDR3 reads TGTGCCAGCAGCCCCCAACAGGGTATGAACACTGAAGCTTTCTTT. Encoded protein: CASSPQQGMNTEAFF.

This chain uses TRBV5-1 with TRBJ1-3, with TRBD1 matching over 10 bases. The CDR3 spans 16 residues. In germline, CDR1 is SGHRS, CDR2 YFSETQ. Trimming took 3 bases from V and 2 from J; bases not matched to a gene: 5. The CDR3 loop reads CASSSGTGDAGNTIYF. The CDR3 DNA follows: TGCGCCAGCAGCTCGGGGACAGGGGACGCTGGAAACACCATATATTTT.

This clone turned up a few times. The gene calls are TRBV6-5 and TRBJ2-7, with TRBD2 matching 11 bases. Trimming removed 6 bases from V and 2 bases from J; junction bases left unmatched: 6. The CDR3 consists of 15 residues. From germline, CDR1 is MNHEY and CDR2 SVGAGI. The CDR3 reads CASSQGLAVTYEQYF. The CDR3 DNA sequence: TGTGCCAGCAGCCAGGGACTAGCGGTGACCTACGAGCAGTACTTC.

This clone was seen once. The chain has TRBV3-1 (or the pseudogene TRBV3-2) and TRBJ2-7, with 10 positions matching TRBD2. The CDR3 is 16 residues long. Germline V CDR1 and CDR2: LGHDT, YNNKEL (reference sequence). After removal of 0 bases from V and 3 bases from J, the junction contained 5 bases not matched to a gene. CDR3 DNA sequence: TGTGCCAGCAGCCAAGAAGCGGGAGGGCCTAGCTACGAGCAGTACTTC. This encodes CASSQEAGGPSYEQYF.

The CDR3 loop is CASSERTSGNRAYEQYF. The CDR3 DNA is TGTGCCAGCAGTGAAAGGACTAGCGGGAATCGAGCCTACGAGCAGTACTTC. The chain joins TRBV6-1 to TRBJ2-7, with 12 bases aligning to TRBD2. Germline V gene sequence: CDR1 MNHNS, CDR2 SASEGT. The V segment lost 2 bases and the J segment 2 bases; nucleotides outside the gene matches: 7. The CDR3 extends over 17 amino acids.